One and the same sample provided the 8 T cell receptor beta chains below, sequenced in a study of T cell responses to AZD1222 COVID-19 vaccine. The method was immunoSEQ multiplex PCR; TCRdb's version includes in-frame clones alone and lacks a portion of them. The sample yields roughly 180,000 clones, 90% seen once. The sequencing here drew on peripheral blood, taken on day 0 of AZD1222 vaccination. Receptor source: an adult in good health.

The V and J genes are TRBV13 and TRBJ2-7; a possible D gene is TRBD2 (6 bases). Germline-derived CDR1 and CDR2 are PRHDT and FYEKMQ (reference sequence). This CDR3 has 13 amino acids. V was trimmed by 3 bases and J by 3 bases, leaving 9 bases between them. CDR3 in amino acids: CASSFMGGYEQYF. In DNA, the CDR3 is TGTGCCAGCAGCTTTATGGGGGGCTACGAGCAGTACTTC.

The table lists this clone with a count of one. V and J are TRBV18 and TRBJ1-3; possibly TRBD1 for D (6 bases). V was trimmed by 6 bases and J by 4 bases, leaving 22 bases between them. This CDR3 comprises 17 residues. Germline values: CDR1 KGHSH, CDR2 LQKENI. CDR3 protein: CASSHGYRVSEGNTIYF. As DNA, the CDR3 is TGTGCCAGCTCCCACGGGTACAGGGTATCCGAAGGAAACACCATATATTTT.

The chain uses TRBV27 and TRBJ2-1; weak D call: TRBD1 (5 bases). CDR3 length: 14 amino acids. Germline V gene sequence: CDR1 MNHEY, CDR2 SMNVEV (reference sequence). Trimming took 8 bases from V and 10 from J, leaving 21 bases between them. The CDR3 is CASGDVKGSWEQFF. In nucleotides, the CDR3 is TGTGCCAGCGGCGATGTGAAGGGGTCATGGGAGCAGTTCTTC.

The chain combines TRBV19 with TRBJ2-2; no clear D. With 6 bases removed from V and 4 bases from J, the gap between germline ends came to 3 bases. Germline CDR1 is LNHDA and CDR2 is SQIVND (reference sequence). The CDR3 spans 11 residues. The CDR3 DNA is TGTGCCAGTAGGGTCACCGGGGAGCTGTTTTTT. This sequence encodes CASRVTGELFF.

V gene TRBV18 combines with J gene TRBJ1-1, with 7 bases that match TRBD1. V shed 5 bases, J shed 7 bases, and the junction held 13 bases outside the gene matches. This CDR3 is 15 amino acids long. The germline CDR1 and CDR2 sequences are KGHSH and LQKENI. CDR3 nucleotide sequence: TGTGCCAGCTCAACCTACACAGGGGAGGTCGGTGAAGCTTTCTTT. Its translation: CASSTYTGEVGEAFF.

This chain connects TRBV6-5 to TRBJ2-6; unclear D gene. The V end lost 1 base, the J end lost 0 bases, and 4 bases lay between the germline ends. This CDR3 comprises 15 residues. In germline, CDR1 is MNHEY, CDR2 SVGAGI. Here the CDR3 DNA reads TGTGCCAGCAGTTACTACAGCTCTGGGGCCAACGTCCTGACTTTC. Its translation: CASSYYSSGANVLTF.

Only one count was recorded for this clone. This chain links TRBV6-2 or TRBV6-3 with TRBJ1-1, with D tentatively TRBD1 (5 bases). Germline V gene sequence: CDR1 MNHEY, CDR2 SVGEGT. The CDR3 loop spans 12 amino acids. The germline V and J ends were trimmed by 6 bases and 12 bases, with 17 bases remaining between them. CDR3 region: CASSNTGPRSFF. CDR3 DNA: TGTGCCAGCAGCAACACAGGCCCCCGCTCTTTCTTT.

The chain is built from TRBV9 and TRBJ1-2; D ambiguous. Trimming removed 0 bases from V and 8 bases from J, with 5 bases in between. The germline V gene encodes CDR1 SGDLS and CDR2 YYNGEE. This CDR3 comprises 11 residues. Written as DNA, the CDR3 is TGTGCCAGCAGCGTAGTGAGGGGCTACACCTTC. Protein: CASSVVRGYTF.